Only a few counts were recorded for the clone carrying this TCR beta chain. This sample was taken from a study of T cells in Graves' hyperthyroidism and ophthalmopathy. TCR beta CDR3 regions were amplified from RNA transcripts. The HTBI primer set was used in a first-round RT-PCR of the TCR CDR3. TCRdb fed the multiplex PCR reads into MiXCR, producing one record per CDR3 protein. The data contain fewer than 400,000 distinct CDR3 sequences, over 13% of them singletons. The CDR3 is 15 amino acids. Germline V lookup: CDR1 SEHNR, CDR2 FQNEAQ (reference sequence). V lost 3 bases and J lost 4; bases outside the gene matches: 2.

The source material was blood. This receptor was obtained from a man aged 45-65 years with Graves' ophthalmopathy. The V gene is TRBV7-9, the J gene TRBJ2-3, with TRBD2 matching 12 bases. The CDR3: CASSFSSGRADTQYF. The CDR3 region has the DNA TGTGCCAGCAGCTTTTCTAGCGGGAGGGCAGATACGCAGTATTTT.